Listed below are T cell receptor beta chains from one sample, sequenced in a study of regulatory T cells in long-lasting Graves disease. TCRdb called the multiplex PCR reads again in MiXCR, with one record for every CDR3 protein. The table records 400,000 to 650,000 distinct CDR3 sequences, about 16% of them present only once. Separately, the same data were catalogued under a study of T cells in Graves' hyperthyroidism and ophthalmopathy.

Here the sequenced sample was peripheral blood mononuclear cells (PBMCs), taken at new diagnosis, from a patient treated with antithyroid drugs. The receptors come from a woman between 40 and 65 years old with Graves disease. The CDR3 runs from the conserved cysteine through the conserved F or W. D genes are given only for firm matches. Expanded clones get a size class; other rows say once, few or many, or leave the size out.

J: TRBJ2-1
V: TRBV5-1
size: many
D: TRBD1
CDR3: CASSSPRGQGSFNEQFF
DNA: TGCGCCAGCAGCTCCCCCCGGGGACAGGGCAGTTTCAATGAGCAGTTCTTC

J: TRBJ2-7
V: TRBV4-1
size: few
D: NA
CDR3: CASSSSGGSIYEQYF
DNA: TGCGCCAGCAGTTCGAGCGGTGGTAGTATCTACGAGCAGTACTTC

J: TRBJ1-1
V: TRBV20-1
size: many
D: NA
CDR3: CSARDLGYTEAFF
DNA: TGCAGTGCTAGAGATTTGGGGTACACTGAAGCTTTCTTT

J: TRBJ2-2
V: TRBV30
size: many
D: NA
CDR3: CAWGPGLNTGELFF
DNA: TGTGCCTGGGGGCCGGGACTTAACACCGGGGAGCTGTTTTTT

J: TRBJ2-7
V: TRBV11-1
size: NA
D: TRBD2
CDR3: CASSPGRVSYEQYF
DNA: TGTGCCAGCAGCCCGGGGAGGGTTTCCTACGAGCAGTACTTC

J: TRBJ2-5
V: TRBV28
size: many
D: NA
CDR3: CATGGSRRETQYF
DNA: TGTGCCACAGGAGGATCCAGGCGGGAGACCCAGTACTTC

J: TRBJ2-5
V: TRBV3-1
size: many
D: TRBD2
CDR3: CASSQDLRTSGARETQYF
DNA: TGTGCCAGCAGCCAAGATCTTCGGACTAGCGGGGCTCGAGAGACCCAGTACTTC

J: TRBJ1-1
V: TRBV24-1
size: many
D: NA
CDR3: CATSDPSGANTEAFF
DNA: TGTGCCACCAGTGACCCCTCCGGGGCGAACACTGAAGCTTTCTTT

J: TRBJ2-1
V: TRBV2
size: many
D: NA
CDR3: CASYSRSYNEQFF
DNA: TGTGCCAGCTACAGTCGTTCCTACAATGAGCAGTTCTTC

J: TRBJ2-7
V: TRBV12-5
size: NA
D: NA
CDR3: CASGSSVQNYEQYF
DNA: TGTGCTAGTGGTTCGTCCGTACAGAATTACGAGCAGTACTTC

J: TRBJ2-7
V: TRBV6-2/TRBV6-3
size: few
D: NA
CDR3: CASRGGSGQGREQYF
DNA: TGTGCCAGCAGGGGGGGTAGCGGTCAAGGGAGAGAGCAGTACTTC

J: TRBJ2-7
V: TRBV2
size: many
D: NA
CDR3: CASLGVSYEQYF
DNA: TGTGCCAGCCTAGGCGTTTCCTACGAGCAGTACTTC

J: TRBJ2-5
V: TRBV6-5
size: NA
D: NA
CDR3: CASSYSMGETQYF
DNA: TGTGCCAGCAGTTACTCGATGGGGGAGACCCAGTACTTC

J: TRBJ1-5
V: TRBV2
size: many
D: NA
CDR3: CASSEGRGNQPQHF
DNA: TGTGCCAGCAGTGAAGGCAGGGGCAATCAGCCCCAGCATTTT

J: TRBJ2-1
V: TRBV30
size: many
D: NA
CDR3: CAWRQYNEQFF
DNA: TGTGCCTGGCGACAGTACAATGAGCAGTTCTTC

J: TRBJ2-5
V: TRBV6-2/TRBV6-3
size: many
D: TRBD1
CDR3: CASSSATGKGETQYF
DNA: TGTGCCAGCAGTTCCGCGACAGGGAAGGGGGAGACCCAGTACTTC

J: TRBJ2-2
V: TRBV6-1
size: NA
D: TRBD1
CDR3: CASRTGGSGELFF
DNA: TGTGCCAGCAGGACAGGGGGTTCCGGGGAGCTGTTTTTT

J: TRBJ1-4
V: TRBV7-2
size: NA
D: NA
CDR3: CASSLPWTATNEKLFF
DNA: TGTGCCAGCAGCTTGCCCTGGACAGCAACTAATGAAAAACTGTTTTTT

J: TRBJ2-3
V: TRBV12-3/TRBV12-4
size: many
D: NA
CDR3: CASTGGTDTQYF
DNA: TGTGCCAGCACAGGGGGGACAGATACGCAGTATTTT

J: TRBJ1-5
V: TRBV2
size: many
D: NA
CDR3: CASRPGSGSAPQHF
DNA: TGTGCCAGCAGACCGGGCTCAGGGTCTGCGCCCCAGCATTTT

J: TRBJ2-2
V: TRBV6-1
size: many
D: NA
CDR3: CASSTTMWGIHLNTNTGELFF
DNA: TGTGCCAGCAGTACCACTATGTGGGGGATACACCTAAATACGAACACCGGGGAGCTGTTTTTT

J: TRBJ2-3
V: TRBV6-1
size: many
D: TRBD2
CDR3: CASSLKGLAGGKSTDTQYF
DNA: TGTGCCAGCAGCTTGAAGGGACTAGCGGGGGGGAAAAGCACAGATACGCAGTATTTT

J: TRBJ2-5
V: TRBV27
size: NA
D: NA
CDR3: CASSPFARSQETQYF
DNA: TGTGCCAGCAGTCCCTTTGCCAGGAGCCAAGAGACCCAGTACTTC

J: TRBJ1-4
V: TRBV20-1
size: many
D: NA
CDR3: CSATGGVVGEKLFF
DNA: TGCAGTGCTACGGGTGGGGTTGTTGGAGAAAAACTGTTTTTT

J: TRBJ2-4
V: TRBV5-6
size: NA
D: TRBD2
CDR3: CASSLEASGGPLAKNIQYF
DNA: TGTGCCAGCAGCTTGGAGGCTAGCGGGGGGCCGCTAGCCAAAAACATTCAGTACTTC

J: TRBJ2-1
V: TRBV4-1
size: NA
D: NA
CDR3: CASTALGKGSYNEQFF
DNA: TGCGCCAGTACCGCCCTGGGGAAAGGATCCTACAATGAGCAGTTCTTC

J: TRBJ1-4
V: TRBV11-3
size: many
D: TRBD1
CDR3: CASSSLGQGANEKLFF
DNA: TGTGCCAGCAGCTCCCTGGGACAGGGAGCTAATGAAAAACTGTTTTTT

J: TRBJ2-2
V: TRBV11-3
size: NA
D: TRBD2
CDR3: CASSPSTSGQNTGELFF
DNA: TGTGCCAGCAGCCCATCGACTAGCGGGCAGAACACCGGGGAGCTGTTTTTT

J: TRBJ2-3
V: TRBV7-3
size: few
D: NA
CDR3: CASSLILALTDTQYF
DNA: TGTGCCAGCAGCTTAATACTAGCCCTCACAGATACGCAGTATTTT